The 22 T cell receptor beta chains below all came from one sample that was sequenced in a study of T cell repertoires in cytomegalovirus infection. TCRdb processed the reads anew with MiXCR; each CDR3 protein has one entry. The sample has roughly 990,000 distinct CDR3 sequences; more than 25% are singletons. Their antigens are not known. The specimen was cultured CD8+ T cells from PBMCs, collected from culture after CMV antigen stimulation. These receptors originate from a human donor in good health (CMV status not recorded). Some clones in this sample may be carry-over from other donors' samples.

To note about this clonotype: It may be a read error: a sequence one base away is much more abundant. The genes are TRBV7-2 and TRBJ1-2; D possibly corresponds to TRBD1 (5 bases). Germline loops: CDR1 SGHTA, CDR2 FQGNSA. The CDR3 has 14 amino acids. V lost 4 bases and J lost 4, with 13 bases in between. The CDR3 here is CASSSREDLYGYTF. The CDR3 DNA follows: TGTGCCAGCAGCTCCAGGGAGGACCTCTATGGCTACACCTTC.

This CDR3 reads CASSPGTGGASSPLHF. CDR3 sequence (DNA): TGTGCCAGCAGTCCCGGGACAGGGGGCGCGAGTTCACCCCTCCACTTT. This sequence joins TRBV6-6 and TRBJ1-6; 12 positions agree with TRBD1. J gave up 9 bases and V 5 bases, and 8 bases lay outside the gene matches. The CDR3 spans 16 residues. The germline V gene encodes CDR1 MNHNY and CDR2 SVGAGI (reference sequence).

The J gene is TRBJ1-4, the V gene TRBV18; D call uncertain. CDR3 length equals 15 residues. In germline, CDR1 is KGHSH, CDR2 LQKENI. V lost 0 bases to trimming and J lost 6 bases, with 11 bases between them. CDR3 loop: CASSPPTWEDEKLFF. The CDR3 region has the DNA TGTGCCAGCTCACCACCTACATGGGAAGATGAAAAACTGTTTTTT. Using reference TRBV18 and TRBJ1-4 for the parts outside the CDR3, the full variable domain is NAGVMQNPRHLVRRRGQEARLRCSPMKGHSHVYWYRQLPEEGLKFMVYLQKENIIDESGMPKERFSAEFPKEGPSILRIQQVVRGDSAAYFCASSPPTWEDEKLFFGSGTQLSVL.

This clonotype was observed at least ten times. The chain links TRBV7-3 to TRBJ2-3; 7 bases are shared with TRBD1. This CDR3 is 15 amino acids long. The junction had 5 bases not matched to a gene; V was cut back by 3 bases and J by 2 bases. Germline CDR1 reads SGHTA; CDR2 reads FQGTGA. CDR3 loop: CASSFSGTATDTQYF. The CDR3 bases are TGTGCCAGCAGCTTCTCCGGGACAGCCACAGATACGCAGTATTTT. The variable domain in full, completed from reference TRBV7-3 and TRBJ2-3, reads GAGVSQTPSNKVTEKGKYVELRCDPISGHTALYWYRQSLGQGPEFLIYFQGTGAADDSGLPNDRFFAVRPEGSVSTLKIQRTERGDSAVYLCASSFSGTATDTQYFGPGTRLTVL.

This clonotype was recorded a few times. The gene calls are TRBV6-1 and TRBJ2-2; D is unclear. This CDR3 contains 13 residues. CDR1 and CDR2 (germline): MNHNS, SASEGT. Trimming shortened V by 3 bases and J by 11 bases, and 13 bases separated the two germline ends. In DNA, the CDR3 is TGTGCCAGCAGTGACCGGCGGCGTTTCGAGCTGTTTTTT. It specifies CASSDRRRFELFF.

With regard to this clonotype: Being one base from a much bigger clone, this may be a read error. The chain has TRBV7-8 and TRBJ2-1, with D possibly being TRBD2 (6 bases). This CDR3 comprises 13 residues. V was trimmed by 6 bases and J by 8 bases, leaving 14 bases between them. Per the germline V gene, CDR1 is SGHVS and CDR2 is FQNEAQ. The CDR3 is CASRYLTGDEQFF. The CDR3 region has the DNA TGTGCCAGCAGATACCTAACGGGGGATGAGCAGTTCTTC. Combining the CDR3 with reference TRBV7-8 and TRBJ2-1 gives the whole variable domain GAGVSQSPRYKVAKRGQDVALRCDPISGHVSLFWYQQALGQGPEFLTYFQNEAQLDKSGLPSDRFFAERPEGSVSTLKIQRTQQEDSAVYLCASRYLTGDEQFFGPGTRLTVL.

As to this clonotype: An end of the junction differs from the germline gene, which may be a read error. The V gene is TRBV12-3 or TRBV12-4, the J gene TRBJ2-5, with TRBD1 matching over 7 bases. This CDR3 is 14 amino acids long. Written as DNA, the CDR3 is TGTGTCAGCAGTTTAGCCGGACAGGCCGAGACCCAGTACTTC. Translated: CVSSLAGQAETQYF.

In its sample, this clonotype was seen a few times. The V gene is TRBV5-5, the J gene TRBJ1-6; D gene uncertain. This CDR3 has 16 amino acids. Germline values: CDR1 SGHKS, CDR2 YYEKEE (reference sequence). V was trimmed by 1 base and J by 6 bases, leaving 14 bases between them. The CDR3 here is CASSLSAATPNSPLHF. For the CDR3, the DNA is TGTGCCAGCAGCTTGAGTGCTGCTACCCCTAATTCACCCCTCCACTTT. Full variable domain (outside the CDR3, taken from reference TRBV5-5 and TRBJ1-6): DAGVTQSPTHLIKTRGQQVTLRCSPISGHKSVSWYQQVLGQGPQFIFQYYEKEERGRGNFPDRFSARQFPNYSSELNVNALLLGDSALYLCASSLSAATPNSPLHFGNGTRLTVT.

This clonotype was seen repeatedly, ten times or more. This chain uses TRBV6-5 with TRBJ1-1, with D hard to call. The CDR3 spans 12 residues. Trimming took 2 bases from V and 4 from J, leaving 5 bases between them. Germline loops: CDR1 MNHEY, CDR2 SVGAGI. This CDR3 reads CASSYEGTEAFF. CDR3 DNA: TGTGCCAGCAGTTACGAAGGCACTGAAGCTTTCTTT.

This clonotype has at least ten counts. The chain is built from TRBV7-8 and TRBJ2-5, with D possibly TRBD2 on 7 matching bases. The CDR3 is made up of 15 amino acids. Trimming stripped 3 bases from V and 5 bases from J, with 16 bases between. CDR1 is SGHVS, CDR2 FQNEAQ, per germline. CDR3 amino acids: CASSLGATSRETQYF. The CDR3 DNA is TGTGCCAGCAGCTTGGGGGCGACTAGCCGGGAGACCCAGTACTTC.

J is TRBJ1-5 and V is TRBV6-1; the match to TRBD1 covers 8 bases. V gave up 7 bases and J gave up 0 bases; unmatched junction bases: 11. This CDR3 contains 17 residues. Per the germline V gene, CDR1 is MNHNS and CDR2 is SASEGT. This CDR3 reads CASMYPTGEYSNQPQHF. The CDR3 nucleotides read TGTGCCAGCATGTACCCGACAGGGGAATATAGCAATCAGCCCCAGCATTTT.

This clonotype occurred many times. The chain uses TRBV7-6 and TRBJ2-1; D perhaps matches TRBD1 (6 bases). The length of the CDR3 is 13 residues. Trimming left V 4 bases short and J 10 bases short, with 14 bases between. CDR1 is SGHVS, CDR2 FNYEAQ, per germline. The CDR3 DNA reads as TGTGCCAGCAGCTCCTACAGGGTTGGCGAGCAGTTCTTC. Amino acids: CASSSYRVGEQFF.

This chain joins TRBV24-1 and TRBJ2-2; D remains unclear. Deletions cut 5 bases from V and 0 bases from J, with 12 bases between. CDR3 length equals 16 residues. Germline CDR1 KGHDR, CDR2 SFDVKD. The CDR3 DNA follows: TGTGCCACCAGTGCATTTGGTTACGCGAACACCGGGGAGCTGTTTTTT. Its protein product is CATSAFGYANTGELFF.

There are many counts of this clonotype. The CDR3, as DNA: TGTGCCAGCAGCCGCGGACAGGCCTTGGCTTTCTTT. Amino acid sequence: CASSRGQALAFF. The chain couples TRBV7-2 to TRBJ1-1, with 7 bases fitting TRBD1. The length of the CDR3 is 12 residues. Germline CDR1 SGHTA, CDR2 FQGNSA. J was trimmed by 11 bases and V by 5 bases; bases with no gene match: 8.

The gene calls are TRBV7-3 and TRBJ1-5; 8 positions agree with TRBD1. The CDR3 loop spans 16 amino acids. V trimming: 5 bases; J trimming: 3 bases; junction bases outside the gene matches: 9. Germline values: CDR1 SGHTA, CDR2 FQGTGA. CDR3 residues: CASSETTGETNQPQHF. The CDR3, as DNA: TGTGCCAGCAGCGAAACGACAGGGGAGACCAATCAGCCCCAGCATTTT.

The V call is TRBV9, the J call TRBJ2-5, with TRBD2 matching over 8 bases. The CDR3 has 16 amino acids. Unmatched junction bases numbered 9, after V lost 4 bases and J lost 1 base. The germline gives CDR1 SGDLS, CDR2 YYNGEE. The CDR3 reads CASSQISGALQETQYF. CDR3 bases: TGTGCCAGCAGCCAAATTAGCGGGGCCCTCCAAGAGACCCAGTACTTC.

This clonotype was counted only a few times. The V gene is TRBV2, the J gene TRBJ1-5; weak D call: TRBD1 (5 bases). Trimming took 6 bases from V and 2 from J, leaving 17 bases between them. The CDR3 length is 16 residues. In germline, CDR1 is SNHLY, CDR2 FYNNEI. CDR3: CASSVTGKGGNQPQHF. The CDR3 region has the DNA TGTGCCAGCAGCGTAACCGGGAAAGGGGGCAATCAGCCCCAGCATTTT.

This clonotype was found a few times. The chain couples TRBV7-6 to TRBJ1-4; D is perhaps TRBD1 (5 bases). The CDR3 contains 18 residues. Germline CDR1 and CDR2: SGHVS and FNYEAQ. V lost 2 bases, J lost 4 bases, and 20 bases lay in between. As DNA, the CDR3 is TGTGCCAGCAGCTTAACCCACTCCGTTCGGGGGGATAATGAAAAACTGTTTTTT. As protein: CASSLTHSVRGDNEKLFF.

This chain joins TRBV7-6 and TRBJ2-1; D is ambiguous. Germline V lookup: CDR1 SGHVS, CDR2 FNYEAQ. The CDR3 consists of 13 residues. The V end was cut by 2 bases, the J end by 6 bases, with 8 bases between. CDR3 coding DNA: TGTGCCAGCAGCTTAAGTTGGACCAATGAGCAGTTCTTC. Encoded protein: CASSLSWTNEQFF.

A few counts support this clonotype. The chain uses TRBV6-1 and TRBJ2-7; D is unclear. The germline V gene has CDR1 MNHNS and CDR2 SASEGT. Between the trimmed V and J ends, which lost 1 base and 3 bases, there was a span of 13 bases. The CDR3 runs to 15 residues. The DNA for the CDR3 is TGTGCCAGCAGTGAAGTCGGGCAGGCCAACTACGAGCAGTACGTC. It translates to CASSEVGQANYEQYV.

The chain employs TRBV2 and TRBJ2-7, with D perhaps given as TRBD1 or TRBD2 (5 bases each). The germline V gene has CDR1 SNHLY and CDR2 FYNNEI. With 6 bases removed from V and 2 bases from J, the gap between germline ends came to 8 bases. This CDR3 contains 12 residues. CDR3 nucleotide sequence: TGTGCCAGCAGAGAGGGACCCTACGAGCAGTACGTC. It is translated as CASREGPYEQYV.

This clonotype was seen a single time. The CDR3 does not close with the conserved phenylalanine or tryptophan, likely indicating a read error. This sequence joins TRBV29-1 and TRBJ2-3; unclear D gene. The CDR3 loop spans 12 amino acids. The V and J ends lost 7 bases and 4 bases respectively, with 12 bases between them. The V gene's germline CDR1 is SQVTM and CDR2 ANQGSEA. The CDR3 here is CSAPLRADTQYL. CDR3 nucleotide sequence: TGCAGCGCCCCCCTCCGCGCAGATACGCAGTATTTA.